This T cell receptor (beta chain) was recorded in a study of T cell changes during pregnancy in multiple sclerosis. Repertoires were generated with immunoSEQ multiplex PCR, while TCRdb's copy carries only in-frame clones and drops some. This sample has over 35,000 clones, with roughly nine tenths found just once. With 1 base clipped from V and 2 bases from J, the junction kept 5 bases outside the gene matches. Germline assignment: CDR1 MDHEN and CDR2 SYDVKM. This CDR3 is 15 amino acids long. V gene TRBV28 combines with J gene TRBJ2-7; 7 nucleotides align to TRBD2. The clonotype was recovered from a female donor with multiple sclerosis, enrolled in a pregnancy study. Sequences were derived from CD8+ T cells from peripheral blood mononuclear cells, sampled before pregnancy. The CDR3, as DNA: TGTGCCAGCAGTTTATCGCCTAGCGGTGCCTACGAGCAGTACTTC. It specifies CASSLSPSGAYEQYF.